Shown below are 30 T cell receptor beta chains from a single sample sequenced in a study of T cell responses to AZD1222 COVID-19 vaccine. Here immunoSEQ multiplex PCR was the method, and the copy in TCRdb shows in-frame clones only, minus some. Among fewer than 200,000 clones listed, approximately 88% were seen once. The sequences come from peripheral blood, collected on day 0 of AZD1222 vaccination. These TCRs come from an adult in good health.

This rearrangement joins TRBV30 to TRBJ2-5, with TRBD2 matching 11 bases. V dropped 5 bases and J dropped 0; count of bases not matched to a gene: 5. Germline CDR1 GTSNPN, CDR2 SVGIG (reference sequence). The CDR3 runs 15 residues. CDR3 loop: CAWGGLAEYQETQYF. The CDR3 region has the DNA TGTGCCTGGGGGGGACTAGCGGAATACCAAGAGACCCAGTACTTC.

The DNA of the CDR3 is TGTGCCAGCAGTTACTCTCAGGGGTCTGGAAACACCATATATTTT. Its protein is CASSYSQGSGNTIYF. The J gene is TRBJ1-3, the V gene TRBV6-6, with a tentative D call TRBD1 (6 bases). CDR1 and CDR2 (germline): MNHNY, SVGAGI (reference sequence). Between the trimmed V and J ends, which lost 0 bases and 1 base, there was a span of 7 bases. The CDR3 has 15 residues.

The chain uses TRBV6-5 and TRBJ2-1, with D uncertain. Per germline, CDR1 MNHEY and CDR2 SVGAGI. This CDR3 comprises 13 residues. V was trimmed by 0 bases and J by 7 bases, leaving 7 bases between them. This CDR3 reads CASSYSSGNEQFF. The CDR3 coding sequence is TGTGCCAGCAGTTACTCCAGTGGAAATGAGCAGTTCTTC.

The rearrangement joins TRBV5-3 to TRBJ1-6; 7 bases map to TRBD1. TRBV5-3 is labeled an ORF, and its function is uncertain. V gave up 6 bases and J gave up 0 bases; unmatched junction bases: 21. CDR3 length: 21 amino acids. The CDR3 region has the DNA TGTGCCAGAAAAGAGTGGGAGCTCCACAGGGGCCGCAGCTCCTATAATTCACCCCTCCACTTT. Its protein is CARKEWELHRGRSSYNSPLHF.

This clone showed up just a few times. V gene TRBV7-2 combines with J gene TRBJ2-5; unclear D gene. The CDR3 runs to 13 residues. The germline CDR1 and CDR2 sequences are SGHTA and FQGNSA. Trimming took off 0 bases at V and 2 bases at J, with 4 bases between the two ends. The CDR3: CASSLARQETQYF. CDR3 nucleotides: TGTGCCAGCAGCTTAGCCAGACAAGAGACCCAGTACTTC.

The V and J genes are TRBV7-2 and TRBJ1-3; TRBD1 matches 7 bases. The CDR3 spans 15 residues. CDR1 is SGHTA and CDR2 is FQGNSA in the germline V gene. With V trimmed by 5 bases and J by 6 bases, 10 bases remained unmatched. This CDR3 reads CASSDRTGVVNTIYF. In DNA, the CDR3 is TGTGCCAGCAGCGACCGAACAGGGGTAGTAAACACCATATATTTT.

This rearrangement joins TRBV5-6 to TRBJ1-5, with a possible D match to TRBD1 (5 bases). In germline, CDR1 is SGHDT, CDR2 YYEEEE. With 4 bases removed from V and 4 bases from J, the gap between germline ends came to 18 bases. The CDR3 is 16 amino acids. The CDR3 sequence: CASSQGAGTVNQPQHF. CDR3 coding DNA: TGTGCCAGCAGCCAAGGGGCAGGGACCGTTAATCAGCCCCAGCATTTT. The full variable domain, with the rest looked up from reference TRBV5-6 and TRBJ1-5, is DAGVTQSPTHLIKTRGQQVTLRCSPKSGHDTVSWYQQALGQGPQFIFQYYEEEERQRGNFPDRFSGHQFPNYSSELNVNALLLGDSALYLCASSQGAGTVNQPQHFGDGTRLSIL.

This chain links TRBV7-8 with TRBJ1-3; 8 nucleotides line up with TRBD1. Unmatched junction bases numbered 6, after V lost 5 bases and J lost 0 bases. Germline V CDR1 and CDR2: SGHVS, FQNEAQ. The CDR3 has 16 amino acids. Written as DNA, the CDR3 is TGTGCCAGCAGCAGCCAGGGGGCCTTCTCTGGAAACACCATATATTTT. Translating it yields CASSSQGAFSGNTIYF. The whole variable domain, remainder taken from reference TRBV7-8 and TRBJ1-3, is GAGVSQSPRYKVAKRGQDVALRCDPISGHVSLFWYQQALGQGPEFLTYFQNEAQLDKSGLPSDRFFAERPEGSVSTLKIQRTQQEDSAVYLCASSSQGAFSGNTIYFGEGSWLTVV.

Here the CDR3 reads CASSFGPPDQTQYF. As DNA, the CDR3 is TGTGCCAGCAGCTTCGGACCCCCGGACCAGACCCAGTACTTC. The chain uses TRBV3-1 (or the pseudogene TRBV3-2) and TRBJ2-5, with D hard to call. This CDR3 is built from 14 residues. With 5 bases removed from V and 6 bases from J, the gap between germline ends came to 16 bases. Germline values: CDR1 LGHDT, CDR2 YNNKEL (reference sequence).

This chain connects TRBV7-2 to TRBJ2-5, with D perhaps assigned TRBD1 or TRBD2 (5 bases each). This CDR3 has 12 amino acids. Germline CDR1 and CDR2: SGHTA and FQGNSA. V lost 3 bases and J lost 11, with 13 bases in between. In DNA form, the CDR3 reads TGTGCCAGCAGCTTGGGACGAATTGCGCAGTACTTC. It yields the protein CASSLGRIAQYF.

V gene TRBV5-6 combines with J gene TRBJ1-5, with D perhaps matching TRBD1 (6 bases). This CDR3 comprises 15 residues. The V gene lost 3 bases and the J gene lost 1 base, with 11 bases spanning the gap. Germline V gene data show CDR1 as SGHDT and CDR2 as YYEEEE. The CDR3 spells CASSSTGGSNQPQHF. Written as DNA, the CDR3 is TGTGCCAGCAGCTCGACCGGGGGCAGCAATCAGCCCCAGCATTTT.

The CDR3, as DNA: TGTGCCAGCAGCTTACGTTCGACCGGCTGGGGCAATCAGCCCCAGCATTTT. Translation: CASSLRSTGWGNQPQHF. The rearrangement uses TRBV7-4 and TRBJ1-5; D call uncertain. This CDR3 is built from 17 residues. Germline values: CDR1 SGHVT, CDR2 SQSDAQ. With 2 bases removed from V and 2 bases from J, the gap between germline ends came to 16 bases.

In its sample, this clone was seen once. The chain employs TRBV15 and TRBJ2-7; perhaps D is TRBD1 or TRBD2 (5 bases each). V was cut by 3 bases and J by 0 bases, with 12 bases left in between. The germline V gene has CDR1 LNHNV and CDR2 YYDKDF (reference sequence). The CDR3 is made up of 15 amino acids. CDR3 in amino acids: CATSSRDVDSYEQYF. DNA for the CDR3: TGTGCCACCAGCAGTCGGGACGTGGACTCCTACGAGCAGTACTTC.

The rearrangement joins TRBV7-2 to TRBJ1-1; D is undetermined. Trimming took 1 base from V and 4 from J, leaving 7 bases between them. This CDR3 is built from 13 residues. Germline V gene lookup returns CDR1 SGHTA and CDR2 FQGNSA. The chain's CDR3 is CASSLGGPTEAFF. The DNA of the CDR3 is TGTGCCAGCAGCTTAGGAGGACCCACTGAAGCTTTCTTT. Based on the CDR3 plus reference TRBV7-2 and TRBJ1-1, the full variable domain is GAGVSQSPSNKVTEKGKDVELRCDPISGHTALYWYRQSLGQGLEFLIYFQGNSAPDKSGLPSDRFSAERTGGSVSTLTIQRTQQEDSAVYLCASSLGGPTEAFFGQGTRLTVV.

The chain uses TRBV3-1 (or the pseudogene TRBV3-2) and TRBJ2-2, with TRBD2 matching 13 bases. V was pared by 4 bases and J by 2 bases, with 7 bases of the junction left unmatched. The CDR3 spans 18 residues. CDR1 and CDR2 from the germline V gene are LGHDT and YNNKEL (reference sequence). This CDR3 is CASSPDGGLAGNTGELFF. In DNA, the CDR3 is TGTGCCAGCAGCCCCGACGGGGGACTAGCGGGAAACACCGGGGAGCTGTTTTTT.

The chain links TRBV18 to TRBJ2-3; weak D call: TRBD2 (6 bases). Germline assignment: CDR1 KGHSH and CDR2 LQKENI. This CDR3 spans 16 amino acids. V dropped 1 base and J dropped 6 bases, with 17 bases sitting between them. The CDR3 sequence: CASSPLGGELSDTQYF. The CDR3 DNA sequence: TGTGCCAGCTCACCACTCGGCGGGGAGTTATCGGATACGCAGTATTTT.

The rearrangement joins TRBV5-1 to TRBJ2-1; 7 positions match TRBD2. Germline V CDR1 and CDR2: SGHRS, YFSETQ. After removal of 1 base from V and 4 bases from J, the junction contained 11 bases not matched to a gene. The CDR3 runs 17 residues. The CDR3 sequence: CASSLLGGSVSYNEQFF. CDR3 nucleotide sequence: TGCGCCAGCAGCTTGTTGGGCGGGAGTGTATCATACAATGAGCAGTTCTTC.

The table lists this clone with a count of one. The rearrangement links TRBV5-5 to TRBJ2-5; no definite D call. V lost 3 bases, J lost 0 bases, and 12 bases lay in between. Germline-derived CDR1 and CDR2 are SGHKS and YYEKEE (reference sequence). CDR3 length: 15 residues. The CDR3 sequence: CASSSAGQYQETQYF. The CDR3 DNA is TGTGCCAGCAGCTCGGCCGGGCAGTACCAAGAGACCCAGTACTTC.

CDR3 region: CATSDATGTFYQPQHF. The CDR3 nucleotides read TGTGCCACCAGTGATGCGACAGGGACGTTCTATCAGCCCCAGCATTTT. The chain links TRBV24-1 to TRBJ1-5, with TRBD1 matching 7 bases. V gave up 3 bases and J gave up 5 bases; unmatched junction bases: 9. Germline V CDR1 and CDR2: KGHDR, SFDVKD. This CDR3 spans 16 amino acids.

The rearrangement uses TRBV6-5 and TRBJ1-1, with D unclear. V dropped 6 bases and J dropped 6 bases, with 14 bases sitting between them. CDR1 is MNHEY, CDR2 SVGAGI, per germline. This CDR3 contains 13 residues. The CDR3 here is CASRPRGSAEAFF. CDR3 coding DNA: TGTGCCAGCAGGCCCAGAGGTTCCGCTGAAGCTTTCTTT.

CDR3 DNA sequence: TGTGCCAGCAGTCAAGACAGCAACACTGAAGCTTTCTTT. Protein sequence: CASSQDSNTEAFF. The chain links TRBV6-4 to TRBJ1-1; D is perhaps TRBD1 (5 bases). Trimming pared 5 bases from V and 2 bases from J, leaving 9 bases between. The germline gives CDR1 MRHNA, CDR2 SNTAGT. The CDR3 spans 13 residues.

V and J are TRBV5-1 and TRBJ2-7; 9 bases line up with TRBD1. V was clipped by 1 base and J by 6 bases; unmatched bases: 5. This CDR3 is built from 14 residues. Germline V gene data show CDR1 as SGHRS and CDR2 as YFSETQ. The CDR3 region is CASSLTGGAAEQYF. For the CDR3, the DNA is TGCGCCAGCAGCTTGACAGGGGGCGCGGCCGAGCAGTACTTC. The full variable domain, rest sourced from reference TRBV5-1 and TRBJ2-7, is KAGVTQTPRYLIKTRGQQVTLSCSPISGHRSVSWYQQTPGQGLQFLFEYFSETQRNKGNFPGRFSGRQFSNSRSEMNVSTLELGDSALYLCASSLTGGAAEQYFGPGTRLTVT.

In DNA, the CDR3 is TGTGCCAGCAGTGATGTGGGGGCGGGGGACACTGAAGCTTTCTTT. Its protein product is CASSDVGAGDTEAFF. The chain uses TRBV2 and TRBJ1-1, with D perhaps matching TRBD1 (6 bases). Deletions cut 3 bases from V and 3 bases from J, with 14 bases between. The CDR3 totals 15 residues. CDR1 is SNHLY, CDR2 FYNNEI, per germline.

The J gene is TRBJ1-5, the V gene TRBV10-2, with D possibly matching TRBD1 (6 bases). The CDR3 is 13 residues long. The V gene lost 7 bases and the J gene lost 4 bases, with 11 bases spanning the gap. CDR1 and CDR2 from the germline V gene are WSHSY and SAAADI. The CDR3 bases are TGCGCCAGCAAAAACCAGGGGAATCAGCCCCAGCATTTT. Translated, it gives CASKNQGNQPQHF.

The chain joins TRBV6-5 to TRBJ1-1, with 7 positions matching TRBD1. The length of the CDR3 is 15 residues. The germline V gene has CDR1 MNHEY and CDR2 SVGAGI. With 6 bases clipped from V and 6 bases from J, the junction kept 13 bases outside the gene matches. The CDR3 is CASSLNRGQSAEAFF. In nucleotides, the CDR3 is TGTGCCAGCAGCCTAAACAGGGGTCAGAGCGCTGAAGCTTTCTTT.

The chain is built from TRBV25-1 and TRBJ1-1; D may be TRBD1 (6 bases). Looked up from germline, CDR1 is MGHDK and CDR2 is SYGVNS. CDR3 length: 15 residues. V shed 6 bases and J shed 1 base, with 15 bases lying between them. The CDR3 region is CASRRGTTPNTEAFF. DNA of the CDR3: TGTGCCAGCAGGAGGGGGACCACCCCGAACACTGAAGCTTTCTTT.

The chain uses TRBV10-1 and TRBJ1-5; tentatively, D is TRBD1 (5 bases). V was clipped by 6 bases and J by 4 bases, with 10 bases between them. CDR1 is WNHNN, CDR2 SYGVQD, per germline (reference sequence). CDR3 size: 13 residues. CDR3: CASSGQGNQPQHF. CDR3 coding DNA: TGCGCCAGCAGCGGTCAGGGAAATCAGCCCCAGCATTTT.

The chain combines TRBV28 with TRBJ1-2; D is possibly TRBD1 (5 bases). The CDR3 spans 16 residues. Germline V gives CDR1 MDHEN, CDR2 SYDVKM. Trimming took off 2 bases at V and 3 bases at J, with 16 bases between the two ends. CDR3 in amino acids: CASSLPQWGSYYGYTF. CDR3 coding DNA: TGTGCCAGCAGTTTACCCCAGTGGGGGTCCTACTATGGCTACACCTTC.

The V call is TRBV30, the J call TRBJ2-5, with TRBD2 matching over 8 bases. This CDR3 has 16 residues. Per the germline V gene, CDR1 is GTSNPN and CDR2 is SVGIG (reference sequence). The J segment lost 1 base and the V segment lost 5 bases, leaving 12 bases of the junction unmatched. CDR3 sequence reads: CAWSYGGLAGQETQYF. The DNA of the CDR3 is TGTGCCTGGTCCTATGGTGGGCTAGCGGGCCAAGAGACCCAGTACTTC.

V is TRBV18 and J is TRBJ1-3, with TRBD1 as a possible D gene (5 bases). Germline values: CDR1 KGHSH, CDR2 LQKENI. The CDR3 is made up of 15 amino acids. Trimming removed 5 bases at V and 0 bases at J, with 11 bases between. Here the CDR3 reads CASSADRTSGNTIYF. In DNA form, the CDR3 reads TGTGCCAGCTCAGCCGACAGAACCTCTGGAAACACCATATATTTT.